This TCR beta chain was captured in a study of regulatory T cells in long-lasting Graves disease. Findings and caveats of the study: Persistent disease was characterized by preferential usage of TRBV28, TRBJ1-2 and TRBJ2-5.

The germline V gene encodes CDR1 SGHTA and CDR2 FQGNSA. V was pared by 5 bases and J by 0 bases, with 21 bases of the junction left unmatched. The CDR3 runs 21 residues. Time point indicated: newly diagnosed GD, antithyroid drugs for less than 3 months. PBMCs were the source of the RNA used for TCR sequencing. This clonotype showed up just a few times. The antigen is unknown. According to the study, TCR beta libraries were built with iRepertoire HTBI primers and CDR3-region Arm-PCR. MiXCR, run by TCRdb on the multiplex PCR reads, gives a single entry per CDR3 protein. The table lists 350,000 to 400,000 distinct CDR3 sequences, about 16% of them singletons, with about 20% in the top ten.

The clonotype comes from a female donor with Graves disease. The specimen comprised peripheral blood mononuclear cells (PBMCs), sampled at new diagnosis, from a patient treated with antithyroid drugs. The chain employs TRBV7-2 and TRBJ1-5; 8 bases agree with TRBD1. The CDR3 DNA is TGTGCCAGCAGCCAAGATCGACTGGGACAGGCCCGGGGGTATAGCAATCAGCCCCAGCATTTT. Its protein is CASSQDRLGQARGYSNQPQHF.